What follows are 9 T cell receptor beta chains derived from one specimen sequenced in a study of T-cell reconstitution after alpha-beta-depleted transplantation in children. Unique molecular identifiers were built into the TCRbeta library. Each CDR3 protein is one row after TCRdb ran MiXCR on the PCR reads. The sample records 250,000 to 300,000 distinct CDR3 sequences, roughly a tenth being singletons. The input for sequencing was PBMCs, taken before TCRalphabeta/CD19-depleted stem cell transplant. Every receptor here comes from a boy younger than two with acute myeloid leukemia, due to receive a stem cell transplant.

The genes are TRBV3-1 and TRBJ2-7, with a possible D match to TRBD1 (5 bases). The V gene's germline CDR1 is LGHDT and CDR2 YNNKEL (reference sequence). This CDR3 is built from 15 residues. Trimming removed 0 bases from V and 2 bases from J, with 11 bases in between. CDR3: CASSQDWGPAYEQYF. CDR3 DNA sequence: TGTGCCAGCAGCCAAGATTGGGGCCCGGCCTACGAGCAGTACTTC.

Ten or more counts support this clonotype. The V call is TRBV6-2 or TRBV6-3, the J call TRBJ1-5; D gene uncertain. V lost 0 bases and J 7 bases, leaving 10 bases between the germline ends. Germline CDR1 reads MNHEY; CDR2 reads SVGEGT. This CDR3 contains 14 residues. The CDR3 region has the DNA TGTGCCAGCAGTTACTCGTCCGTATGGCAGCCCCAGCATTTT. Translating gives CASSYSSVWQPQHF.

The table lists this clonotype with many counts. The chain employs TRBV6-5 and TRBJ2-2; 9 bases match TRBD1. The V gene's germline CDR1 is MNHEY and CDR2 SVGAGI. V was pared by 5 bases and J by 1 base, with 2 bases of the junction left unmatched. This CDR3 comprises 15 residues. Here the CDR3 reads CASSMGQGNTGELFF. DNA for the CDR3: TGTGCCAGCAGTATGGGACAGGGGAACACCGGGGAGCTGTTTTTT.

This clonotype occurred many times. Without the conserved terminal phenylalanine or tryptophan, this CDR3 likely stems from a read error. J is TRBJ2-5 and V is TRBV6-1, with D perhaps TRBD1 or TRBD2 (5 bases each). Germline V gives CDR1 MNHNS, CDR2 SASEGT. V was cut by 4 bases and J by 5 bases, with 17 bases left in between. CDR3 length equals 15 residues. The CDR3 nucleotides are TGTGCCAGCAGTGTAGAACCCGGGACCCCGGAGACCCAGTACCTC. Translation gives CASSVEPGTPETQYL.

At least ten counts were recorded for this clonotype. The gene calls are TRBV12-3 or TRBV12-4 and TRBJ2-3; D is possibly TRBD2 (5 bases). The CDR3 covers 14 residues. V was pared by 8 bases and J by 0 bases, with 12 bases between. The CDR3, as DNA: TGTGCCAGCCACCGGGATGCTAGCACAGATACGCAGTATTTT. It encodes CASHRDASTDTQYF.

This clonotype was seen only a few times. V is TRBV5-1 and J is TRBJ1-5; D is unresolved. CDR1 is SGHRS, CDR2 YFSETQ, per germline. The length of the CDR3 is 14 residues. Trimming took off 1 base at V and 6 bases at J, with 11 bases between the two ends. CDR3 protein: CASSLRPMAQPQHF. CDR3 sequence (DNA): TGCGCCAGCAGCTTGCGGCCTATGGCTCAGCCCCAGCATTTT. The full variable domain, rest sourced from reference TRBV5-1 and TRBJ1-5, is KAGVTQTPRYLIKTRGQQVTLSCSPISGHRSVSWYQQTPGQGLQFLFEYFSETQRNKGNFPGRFSGRQFSNSRSEMNVSTLELGDSALYLCASSLRPMAQPQHFGDGTRLSIL.

This clonotype was seen a handful of times. The V gene is TRBV11-1, the J gene TRBJ2-7; perhaps D is TRBD1 or TRBD2 (5 bases each). The CDR3 has 19 residues. Germline V CDR1 and CDR2: SGHAT, FQDESV (reference sequence). The V gene lost 1 base and the J gene lost 6 bases, with 28 bases spanning the gap. The CDR3 bases are TGTGCCAGCAGCTTAGTTCGGCTGGCAATTTCCCGGGACGAGGGCGAGCAGTACTTC. Protein: CASSLVRLAISRDEGEQYF.

The chain combines TRBV7-2 with TRBJ2-5; D unclear. The CDR3 loop spans 15 amino acids. V was pared by 1 base and J by 1 base, with 10 bases between. Germline CDR1 is SGHTA and CDR2 is FQGNSA. The CDR3 spells CASSLVRVSQETQYF. CDR3 sequence (DNA): TGTGCCAGCAGCTTAGTGCGTGTCAGCCAAGAGACCCAGTACTTC.

This clonotype was recorded at least ten times. This chain connects TRBV7-8 to TRBJ1-2; 7 nucleotides line up with TRBD1. V lost 3 bases and J lost 4; bases outside the gene matches: 5. The CDR3 is made up of 14 amino acids. Germline CDR1 SGHVS, CDR2 FQNEAQ. The CDR3 sequence is CASSFTGAFYGYTF. The CDR3 coding sequence is TGTGCCAGCAGCTTTACAGGGGCTTTCTATGGCTACACCTTC.